This TCR beta chain emerged from a study of identical twins. The CDR3 length is 12 residues. The V gene lost 6 bases and the J gene lost 14 bases, with 18 bases spanning the gap. Template switching added a universal primer site; cDNA carried unique molecular identifiers. Via MiXCR, TCRdb re-called the 5' RACE reads, giving one row per CDR3 protein. This sample yields 690,000 or so distinct CDR3 sequences, of which 8.5% to 9.5% are seen a single time; 0.8% to 1% belongs to the top ten. This clonotype was seen a few times. These data were also filed under a second study, of yellow fever vaccine responses in identical twins.

This TCR was recovered from a woman between 18 and 29 years old in good health. Input material: PBMCs. The chain recombines TRBV12-3 or TRBV12-4 with TRBJ2-3, with D uncertain. CDR3 region: CASSPNSARRYF. The CDR3 region has the DNA TGTGCCAGCAGCCCCAATTCGGCCCGGCGGTATTTT.